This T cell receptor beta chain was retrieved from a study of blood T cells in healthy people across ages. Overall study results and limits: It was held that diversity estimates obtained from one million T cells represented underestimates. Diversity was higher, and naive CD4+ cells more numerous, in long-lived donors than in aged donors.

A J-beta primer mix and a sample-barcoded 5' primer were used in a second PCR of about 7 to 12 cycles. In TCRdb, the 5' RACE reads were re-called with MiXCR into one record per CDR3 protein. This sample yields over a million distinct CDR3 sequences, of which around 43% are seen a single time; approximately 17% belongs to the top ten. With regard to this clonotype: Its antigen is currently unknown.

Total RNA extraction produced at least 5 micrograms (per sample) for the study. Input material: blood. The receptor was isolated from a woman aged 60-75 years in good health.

CDR3 residues: CSARDVAGATGELFF. DNA for the CDR3: TGCAGTGCTAGAGATGTAGCGGGGGCCACCGGGGAGCTGTTTTTT. The genes are TRBV20-1 and TRBJ2-2, with TRBD2 matching 9 bases. Germline V gene sequence: CDR1 DFQATT, CDR2 SNEGSKA (reference sequence). V was clipped by 0 bases and J by 4 bases; unmatched bases: 3. This CDR3 comprises 15 residues.